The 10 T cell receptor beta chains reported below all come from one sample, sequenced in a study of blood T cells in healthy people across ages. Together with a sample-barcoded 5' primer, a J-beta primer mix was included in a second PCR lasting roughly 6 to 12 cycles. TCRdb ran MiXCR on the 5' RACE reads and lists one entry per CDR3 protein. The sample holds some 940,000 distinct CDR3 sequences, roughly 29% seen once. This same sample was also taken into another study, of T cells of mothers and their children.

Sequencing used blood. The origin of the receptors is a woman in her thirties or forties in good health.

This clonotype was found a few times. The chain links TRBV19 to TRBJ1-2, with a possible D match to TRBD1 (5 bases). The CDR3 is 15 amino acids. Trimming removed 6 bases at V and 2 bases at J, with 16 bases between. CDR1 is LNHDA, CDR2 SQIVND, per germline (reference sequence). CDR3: CASRSSGGNNYGYTF. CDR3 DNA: TGTGCCAGTAGATCTTCGGGGGGGAACAACTATGGCTACACCTTC.

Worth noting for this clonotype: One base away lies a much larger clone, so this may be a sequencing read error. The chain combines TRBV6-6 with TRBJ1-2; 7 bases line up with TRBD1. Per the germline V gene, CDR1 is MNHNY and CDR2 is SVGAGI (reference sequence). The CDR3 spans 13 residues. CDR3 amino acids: CASTPGQNYGCTF. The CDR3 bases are TGTGCCAGCACCCCGGGACAGAACTATGGCTGCACCTTC.

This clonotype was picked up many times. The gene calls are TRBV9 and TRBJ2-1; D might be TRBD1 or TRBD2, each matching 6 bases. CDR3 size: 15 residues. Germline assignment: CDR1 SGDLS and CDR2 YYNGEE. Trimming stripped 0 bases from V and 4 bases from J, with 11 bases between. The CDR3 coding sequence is TGTGCCAGCAGCGTAGACGGGGGCAGGTACAATGAGCAGTTCTTC. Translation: CASSVDGGRYNEQFF.

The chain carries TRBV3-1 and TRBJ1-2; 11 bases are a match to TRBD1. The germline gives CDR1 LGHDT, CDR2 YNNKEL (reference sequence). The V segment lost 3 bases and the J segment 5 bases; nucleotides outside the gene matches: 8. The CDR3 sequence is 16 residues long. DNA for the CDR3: TGTGCCAGCAGCCAGGACAGGGGGCCTGGTTTATATGGCTACACCTTC. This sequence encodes CASSQDRGPGLYGYTF.

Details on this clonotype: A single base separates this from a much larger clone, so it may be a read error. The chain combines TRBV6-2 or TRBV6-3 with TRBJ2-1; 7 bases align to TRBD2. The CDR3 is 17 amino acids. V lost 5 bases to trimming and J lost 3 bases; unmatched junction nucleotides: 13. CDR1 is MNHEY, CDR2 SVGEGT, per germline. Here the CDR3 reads CASSPLRTGGSYNEQFF. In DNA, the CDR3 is TGTGCCAGCAGTCCACTAAGGACTGGCGGGAGCTACAATGAGCAGTTCTTC.

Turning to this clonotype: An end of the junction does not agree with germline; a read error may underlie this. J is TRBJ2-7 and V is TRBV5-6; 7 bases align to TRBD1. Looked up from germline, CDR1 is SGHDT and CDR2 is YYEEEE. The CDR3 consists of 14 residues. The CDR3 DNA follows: TGTGCCCGCAGCTTAGGGGGACAGCCCTACGAGCAGTACTTC. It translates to CARSLGGQPYEQYF.

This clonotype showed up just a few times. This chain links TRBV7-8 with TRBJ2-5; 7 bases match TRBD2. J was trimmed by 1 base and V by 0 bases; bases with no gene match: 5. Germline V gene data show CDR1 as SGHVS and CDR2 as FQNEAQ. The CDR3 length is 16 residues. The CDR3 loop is CASSLAWGGPQETQYF. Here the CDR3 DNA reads TGTGCCAGCAGCTTAGCGTGGGGGGGTCCCCAAGAGACCCAGTACTTC.

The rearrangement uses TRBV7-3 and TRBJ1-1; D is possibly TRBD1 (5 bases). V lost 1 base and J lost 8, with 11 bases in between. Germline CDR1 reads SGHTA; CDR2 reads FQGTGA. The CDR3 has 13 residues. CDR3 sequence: CASSLSSQGEAFF. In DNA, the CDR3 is TGTGCCAGCAGCTTAAGTTCCCAGGGCGAAGCTTTCTTT.

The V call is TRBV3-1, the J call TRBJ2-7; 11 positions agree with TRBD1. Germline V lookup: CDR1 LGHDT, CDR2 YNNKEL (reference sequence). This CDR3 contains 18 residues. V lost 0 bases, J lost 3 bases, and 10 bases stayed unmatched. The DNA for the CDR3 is TGTGCCAGCAGCCAAGAGGGTCGGACCGGGACAGGGGGCTACGAGCAGTACTTC. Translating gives CASSQEGRTGTGGYEQYF.

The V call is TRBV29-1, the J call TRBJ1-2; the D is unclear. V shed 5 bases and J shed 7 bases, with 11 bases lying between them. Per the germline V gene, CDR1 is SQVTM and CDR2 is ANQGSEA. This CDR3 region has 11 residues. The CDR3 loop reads CSVQRTGGYTF. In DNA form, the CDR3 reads TGCAGCGTTCAGAGGACCGGTGGCTACACCTTC.